Each of the 25 T cell receptor beta chains below was sequenced from the same sample in a study of T cell repertoires in cytomegalovirus infection. Each CDR3 protein is one row after TCRdb ran MiXCR on the reads. The repertoire holds 450,000 to 600,000 distinct CDR3 sequences, with around 10% as singletons. Sequencing was carried out using PBMCs. The receptors were sampled from a human donor in good health (CMV status not recorded). Some clones in this sample may be carry-over from other donors' samples.

This clonotype has more than one count but fewer than ten. The CDR3 reads CASSQPGVGPQHF. CDR3 DNA sequence: TGTGCCAGCAGCCAACCAGGAGTTGGGCCCCAGCATTTT. The chain uses TRBV3-1 and TRBJ1-5; no reliable D call. Germline CDR1 reads LGHDT; CDR2 reads YNNKEL (reference sequence). V lost 2 bases and J lost 9, with 11 bases in between. The CDR3 has 13 amino acids.

This clonotype was seen many times. The chain employs TRBV7-2 and TRBJ1-2; tentative D call: TRBD1 (5 bases). Trimming cost V 5 bases and J 4 bases, with 26 bases left between them. The CDR3 length is 18 residues. The germline V gene has CDR1 SGHTA and CDR2 FQGNSA. CDR3 coding DNA: TGTGCCAGCAGCCGTTCATGGACCGGGGAGGGGACGATCTATGGCTACACCTTC. Amino acid sequence: CASSRSWTGEGTIYGYTF.

This clonotype appeared a few times. The chain employs TRBV10-3 and TRBJ1-4; D is possibly TRBD1 (5 bases). The V and J ends lost 3 bases and 8 bases respectively, with 16 bases between them. The length of the CDR3 is 15 residues. Germline values: CDR1 ENHRY, CDR2 SYGVKD. The DNA for the CDR3 is TGTGCCATCAGTGACCCGGGTCTGAAGGGGGAAAAACTGTTTTTT. Translating it yields CAISDPGLKGEKLFF.

This clonotype was found a few times. The genes are TRBV29-1 and TRBJ1-2; TRBD1 aligns across 7 bases. The CDR3 is made up of 13 amino acids. V gave up 4 bases and J gave up 7 bases; unmatched junction bases: 9. CDR1 is SQVTM, CDR2 ANQGSEA, per germline. The CDR3 protein is CSVGAGQLGGYTF. In DNA, the CDR3 is TGCAGCGTTGGGGCGGGACAGCTGGGTGGCTACACCTTC. The full variable domain, completed using reference TRBV29-1 and TRBJ1-2, is SAVISQKPSRDICQRGTSLTIQCQVDSQVTMMFWYRQQPGQSLTLIATANQGSEATYESGFVIDKFPISRPNLTFSTLTVSNMSPEDSSIYLCSVGAGQLGGYTFGSGTRLTVV.

This clonotype was picked up many times. The rearrangement joins TRBV7-6 to TRBJ2-1; D gene uncertain. V dropped 5 bases and J dropped 5 bases, with 10 bases sitting between them. The CDR3 runs to 13 residues. Germline CDR1 is SGHVS and CDR2 is FNYEAQ. The CDR3 DNA follows: TGTGCCAGCAGCCCAACGGGCGACAATGAGCAGTTCTTC. It is translated as CASSPTGDNEQFF.

In this sample, this clonotype turned up many times. The chain recombines TRBV7-9 with TRBJ2-7, with 7 bases matching TRBD1. CDR1 is SEHNR, CDR2 FQNEAQ, per germline (reference sequence). Trimming took 3 bases from V and 7 from J; bases not matched to a gene: 9. The length of the CDR3 is 14 residues. CDR3 in DNA: TGTGCCAGCAGCTTGAGAAAGGGGGCACAAGAGCAGTACTTC. Protein product: CASSLRKGAQEQYF.

In its sample, this clonotype was seen many times. The chain is built from TRBV24-1 and TRBJ2-1; no reliable D call. Germline loops: CDR1 KGHDR, CDR2 SFDVKD. V lost 7 bases and J lost 5, with 5 bases in between. This CDR3 is built from 11 residues. CDR3: CATRENNEQFF. The CDR3 DNA follows: TGTGCCACCAGGGAGAACAATGAGCAGTTCTTC.

This clonotype was seen many times. The V and J genes are TRBV11-3 and TRBJ2-1, with 8 bases aligning to TRBD2. After removal of 5 bases from V and 5 bases from J, the junction contained 5 bases not matched to a gene. Germline CDR1 and CDR2: SGHNT and YENEEA. This CDR3 has 14 amino acids. CDR3 sequence reads: CASSRRTSHNEQFF. The CDR3 DNA is TGTGCCAGCAGCCGCCGGACTAGCCACAATGAGCAGTTCTTC. Based on the CDR3 plus reference TRBV11-3 and TRBJ2-1, the full variable domain is EAGVVQSPRYKIIEKKQPVAFWCNPISGHNTLYWYLQNLGQGPELLIRYENEEAVDDSQLPKDRFSAERLKGVDSTLKIQPAELGDSAVYLCASSRRTSHNEQFFGPGTRLTVL.

The genes are TRBV3-1 and TRBJ2-7; D is perhaps TRBD1 (6 bases). Trimming left V 4 bases short and J 6 bases short, with 22 bases between. Germline assignment: CDR1 LGHDT and CDR2 YNNKEL (reference sequence). This CDR3 is built from 16 residues. The DNA of the CDR3 is TGTGCCAGCAGCCCTAGAGTCTTGGGGGCGCTCATCGAGCAGTACTTC. Its translation is CASSPRVLGALIEQYF.

This clonotype was detected ten times or more. The chain joins TRBV6-2 or TRBV6-3 to TRBJ2-7, with D tentatively TRBD1 or TRBD2 (5 bases each). The CDR3 extends over 15 amino acids. The V and J ends lost 6 bases and 0 bases respectively, with 15 bases between them. Germline CDR1 and CDR2: MNHEY and SVGEGT. The DNA for the CDR3 is TGTGCCAGCAGACCACAATGGGACGCCTCCTACGAGCAGTACTTC. Translated: CASRPQWDASYEQYF.

This clonotype was observed at least ten times. The chain combines TRBV7-2 with TRBJ2-1; tentative D call: TRBD1 (6 bases). This CDR3 has 13 amino acids. V gave up 3 bases and J gave up 13 bases, with 16 bases separating them. Looked up from germline, CDR1 is SGHTA and CDR2 is FQGNSA. CDR3 bases: TGTGCCAGCAGCTTTCGGCGGGCAGGGGACCAGTTCTTC. Translated, it gives CASSFRRAGDQFF.

This sequence joins TRBV27 and TRBJ1-1; no definite D call. Per germline, CDR1 MNHEY and CDR2 SMNVEV (reference sequence). This CDR3 has 14 amino acids. Trimming left V 5 bases short and J 4 bases short, with 14 bases between. The CDR3: CASSPLRIRTEAFF. CDR3 sequence (DNA): TGTGCCAGCAGTCCCCTCAGAATTCGCACTGAAGCTTTCTTT.

This clonotype has a count of ten or more. This sequence joins TRBV27 and TRBJ1-5; no clear D. CDR3 length: 16 residues. The germline gives CDR1 MNHEY, CDR2 SMNVEV (reference sequence). V lost 3 bases and J 2 bases, leaving 14 bases between the germline ends. CDR3 in amino acids: CASSFGPLRGNQPQHF. The CDR3 DNA reads TGTGCCAGCAGTTTCGGACCTCTGAGAGGCAATCAGCCCCAGCATTTT.

The chain is built from TRBV3-1 and TRBJ2-2; 9 bases line up with TRBD2. V was pared by 2 bases and J by 3 bases, with 10 bases of the junction left unmatched. The CDR3 is made up of 18 amino acids. Germline-derived CDR1 and CDR2 are LGHDT and YNNKEL (reference sequence). The CDR3 loop is CASSQLSGGRGDTGELFF. The CDR3, as DNA: TGTGCCAGCAGCCAATTGAGCGGGGGGCGCGGGGACACCGGGGAGCTGTTTTTT.

The J gene is TRBJ1-1, the V gene TRBV10-3, with D hard to call. Between the trimmed V and J ends, which lost 3 bases and 1 base, there was a span of 9 bases. Germline V gene sequence: CDR1 ENHRY, CDR2 SYGVKD. CDR3 length equals 14 residues. The CDR3, as DNA: TGTGCCATCAGTGACAAGAACCCGAACACTGAAGCTTTCTTT. It translates to CAISDKNPNTEAFF.

This clonotype was seen a handful of times. This sequence joins TRBV5-1 and TRBJ2-4; TRBD2 matches 8 bases. The CDR3 has 16 residues. Per germline, CDR1 SGHRS and CDR2 YFSETQ. V shed 4 bases and J 0 bases; nucleotides not matched to a gene: 6. CDR3 sequence: CASSLTGTRAKNIQYF. In nucleotides, the CDR3 is TGCGCCAGCAGCCTGACCGGGACTAGAGCCAAAAACATTCAGTACTTC.

This clonotype was detected only a few times. The chain combines TRBV9 with TRBJ2-2, with 8 bases lining up with TRBD2. The CDR3 spans 16 residues. CDR1 and CDR2 (germline): SGDLS, YYNGEE. V dropped 0 bases and J dropped 2; count of bases not matched to a gene: 3. CDR3 residues: CASSVAAGDNTGELFF. The CDR3 DNA is TGTGCCAGCAGCGTAGCAGCGGGAGATAACACCGGGGAGCTGTTTTTT.

The sample holds many counts of this clonotype. The rearrangement links TRBV7-3 to TRBJ2-3; possible D gene TRBD2, 6 bases. Germline CDR1 is SGHTA and CDR2 is FQGTGA. This CDR3 is built from 17 residues. Trimming removed 1 base at V and 0 bases at J, with 14 bases between. The CDR3 DNA reads TGTGCCAGCAGCTTAAGTGGGCTAGCGCTTAGCACAGATACGCAGTATTTT. Its translation: CASSLSGLALSTDTQYF. The entire variable domain, with the rest obtained from reference TRBV7-3 and TRBJ2-3, is as follows: GAGVSQTPSNKVTEKGKYVELRCDPISGHTALYWYRQSLGQGPEFLIYFQGTGAADDSGLPNDRFFAVRPEGSVSTLKIQRTERGDSAVYLCASSLSGLALSTDTQYFGPGTRLTVL.

The rearrangement uses TRBV20-1 and TRBJ2-7, with D possibly being TRBD2 (5 bases). V shed 0 bases and J shed 1 base, with 10 bases lying between them. The CDR3 totals 14 residues. Germline V gives CDR1 DFQATT, CDR2 SNEGSKA (reference sequence). CDR3 bases: TGCAGTGCTAGAGATGGGGAGTGGTCCTACGAGCAGTACTTC. As protein: CSARDGEWSYEQYF.

This clonotype has ten or more counts. The genes are TRBV7-7 and TRBJ2-3; the match to TRBD1 covers 7 bases. The V segment lost 5 bases and the J segment 3 bases; nucleotides outside the gene matches: 2. CDR1 and CDR2 from the germline V gene are SSHAT and FNYEAQ (reference sequence). This CDR3 spans 13 amino acids. The CDR3 here is CASSKDRTDTQYF. The CDR3 DNA reads TGTGCCAGCAGCAAGGACAGGACAGATACGCAGTATTTT.

The V gene is TRBV12-3 or TRBV12-4, the J gene TRBJ1-1, with D possibly matching TRBD1 (5 bases). Trimming left V 1 base short and J 4 bases short, with 10 bases between. This CDR3 is built from 14 residues. CDR3 sequence: CASSLGVGTTEAFF. The CDR3 nucleotides are TGTGCCAGCAGTTTAGGGGTAGGGACCACTGAAGCTTTCTTT.

This clonotype was recorded many times. The chain carries TRBV9 and TRBJ2-2; D not certain. V lost 2 bases and J 6 bases, leaving 8 bases between the germline ends. CDR3 length: 13 amino acids. Germline V gives CDR1 SGDLS, CDR2 YYNGEE. CDR3 nucleotide sequence: TGTGCCAGCAGCGTCCAGGTAGCCGGGGAGCTGTTTTTT. Its protein product is CASSVQVAGELFF.

This clonotype was seen many times. This chain links TRBV20-1 with TRBJ2-7; 10 bases are a match to TRBD2. Germline values: CDR1 DFQATT, CDR2 SNEGSKA (reference sequence). The CDR3 consists of 15 residues. The ends lost 2 bases at V and 1 base at J; junction bases unmatched: 5. The CDR3 sequence: CSARFQLAGSYEQYF. CDR3 coding DNA: TGCAGTGCTAGATTTCAACTAGCGGGGTCCTACGAGCAGTACTTC.

This clonotype was recorded at least ten times. This chain links TRBV5-6 with TRBJ1-2, with 7 bases that match TRBD1. Per the germline V gene, CDR1 is SGHDT and CDR2 is YYEEEE. This CDR3 is built from 15 residues. The V and J ends lost 3 bases and 2 bases, in that order; junction bases with no gene match: 7. The CDR3 DNA reads as TGTGCCAGCAGCTACACAGGGGCCCCCAACTATGGCTACACCTTC. Its protein is CASSYTGAPNYGYTF.

This clonotype was counted ten times or more. This chain links TRBV19 with TRBJ1-1; 7 positions agree with TRBD1. This CDR3 comprises 14 residues. Trimming cost V 3 bases and J 0 bases; bases outside gene matches: 1. Looked up from germline, CDR1 is LNHDA and CDR2 is SQIVND (reference sequence). The CDR3: CASSIQGVNTEAFF. CDR3 DNA sequence: TGTGCCAGTAGTATCCAGGGGGTGAACACTGAAGCTTTCTTT.